The clone carrying this T cell receptor beta chain was found once. Its matching antigen is unknown. Healthy individuals who donated bone marrow served as the donors. 60 Vbeta and 13 Jbeta primers were used in PCR. The method was immunoSEQ multiplex PCR; TCRdb's version includes in-frame clones alone and lacks a portion of them. In the table there are about 200,000 clones, approximately 79% of which are singletons. This specimen comes from a study of cytomegalovirus exposure and HLA in healthy donors. Background on the study: Researchers previously reported finding fewer than 120 million unique TCR beta sequences from 150 million to 200 million T cells. Study results and limitations: Sequences of the TCR beta chain were said to predict the HLA-A and HLA-B alleles of most subjects accurately. Presence/absence analyses supposed approximately even sequencing depth among donors.

The source material was PBMCs. The clonotype comes from a girl aged 2 to 9 in good health and CMV-seronegative.

The CDR3 reads CASSESRADTQYF. CDR3 nucleotide sequence: TGTGCCAGCAGTGAATCGCGGGCAGATACGCAGTATTTT. The chain carries TRBV6-1 and TRBJ2-3; tentative D call: TRBD2 (5 bases). CDR3 length: 13 amino acids. Germline CDR1 MNHNS, CDR2 SASEGT. Trimming took 2 bases from V and 4 from J, leaving 7 bases between them.